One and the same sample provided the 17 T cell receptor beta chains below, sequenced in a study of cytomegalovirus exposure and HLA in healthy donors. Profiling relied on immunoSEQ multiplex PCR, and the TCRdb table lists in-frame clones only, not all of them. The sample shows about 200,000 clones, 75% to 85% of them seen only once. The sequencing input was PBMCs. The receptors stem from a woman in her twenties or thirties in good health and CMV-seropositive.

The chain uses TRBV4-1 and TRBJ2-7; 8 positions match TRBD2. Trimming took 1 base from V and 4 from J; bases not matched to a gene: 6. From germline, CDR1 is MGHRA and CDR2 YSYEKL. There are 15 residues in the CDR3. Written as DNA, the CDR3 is TGCGCCAGCAGCCAAGCCCGTAGCGGGACGTACGAGCAGTACTTC. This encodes CASSQARSGTYEQYF.

CDR3 amino acids: CASSPDGRGGYTF. The CDR3 region has the DNA TGTGCCAGCAGTCCAGACGGGAGGGGTGGCTACACCTTC. This chain links TRBV27 with TRBJ1-2; D might be TRBD1 (5 bases). The germline V and J ends were trimmed by 5 bases and 7 bases, with 14 bases remaining between them. This CDR3 comprises 13 residues. The germline V gene has CDR1 MNHEY and CDR2 SMNVEV (reference sequence).

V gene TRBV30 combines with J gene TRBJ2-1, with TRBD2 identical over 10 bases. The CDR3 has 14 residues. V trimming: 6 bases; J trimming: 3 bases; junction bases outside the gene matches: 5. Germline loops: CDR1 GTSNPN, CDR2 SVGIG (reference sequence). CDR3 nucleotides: TGTGCCTGCTCTAGCGGGAGTTTCTACAATGAGCAGTTCTTC. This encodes CACSSGSFYNEQFF. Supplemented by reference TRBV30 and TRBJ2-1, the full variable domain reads SQTIHQWPATLVQPVGSPLSLECTVEGTSNPNLYWYRQAAGRGLQLLFYSVGIGQISSEVPQNLSASRPQDRQFILSSKKLLLSDSGFYLCACSSGSFYNEQFFGPGTRLTVL.

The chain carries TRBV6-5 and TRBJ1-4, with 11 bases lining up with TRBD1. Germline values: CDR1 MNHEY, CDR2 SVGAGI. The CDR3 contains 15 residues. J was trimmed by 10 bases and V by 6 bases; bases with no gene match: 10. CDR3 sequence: CASRYGTGGIGKLFF. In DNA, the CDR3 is TGTGCCAGCAGATACGGGACAGGGGGTATTGGAAAACTGTTTTTT.

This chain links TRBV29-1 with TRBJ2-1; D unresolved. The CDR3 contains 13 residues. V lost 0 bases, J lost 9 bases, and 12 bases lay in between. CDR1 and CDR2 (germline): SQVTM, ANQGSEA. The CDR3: CSVEERGAPEQFF. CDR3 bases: TGCAGCGTTGAAGAACGTGGAGCACCTGAGCAGTTCTTC.

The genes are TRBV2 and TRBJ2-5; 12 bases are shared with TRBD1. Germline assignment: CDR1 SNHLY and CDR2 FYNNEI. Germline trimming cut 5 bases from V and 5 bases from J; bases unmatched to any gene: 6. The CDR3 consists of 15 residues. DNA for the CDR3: TGTGCCAGCAGTACCGGGACAGGGGGCCGTGAGACCCAGTACTTC. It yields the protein CASSTGTGGRETQYF.

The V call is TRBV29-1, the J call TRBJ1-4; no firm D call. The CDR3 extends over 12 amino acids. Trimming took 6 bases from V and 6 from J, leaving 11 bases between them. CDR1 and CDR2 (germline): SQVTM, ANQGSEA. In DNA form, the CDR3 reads TGCAGCGTAATAATAGAAGATGAAAAACTGTTTTTT. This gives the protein CSVIIEDEKLFF.

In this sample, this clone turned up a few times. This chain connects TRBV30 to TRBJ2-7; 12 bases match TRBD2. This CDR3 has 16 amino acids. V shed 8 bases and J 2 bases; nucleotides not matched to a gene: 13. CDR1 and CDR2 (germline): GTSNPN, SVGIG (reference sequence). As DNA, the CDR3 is TGTGCCGGTTACTTGAGGCTAGCGGGGGGGACCTACGAGCAGTACTTC. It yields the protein CAGYLRLAGGTYEQYF.

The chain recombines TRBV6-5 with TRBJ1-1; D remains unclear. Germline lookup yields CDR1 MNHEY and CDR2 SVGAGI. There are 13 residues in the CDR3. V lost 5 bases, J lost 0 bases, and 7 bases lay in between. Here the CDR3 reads CASSLLMNTEAFF. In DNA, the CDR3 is TGTGCCAGCAGTCTACTGATGAACACTGAAGCTTTCTTT.

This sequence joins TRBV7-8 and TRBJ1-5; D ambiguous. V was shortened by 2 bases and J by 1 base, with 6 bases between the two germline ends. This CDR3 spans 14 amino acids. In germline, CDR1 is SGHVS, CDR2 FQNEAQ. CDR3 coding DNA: TGTGCCAGCAGCTTAACAGACAGCAATCAGCCCCAGCATTTT. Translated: CASSLTDSNQPQHF.

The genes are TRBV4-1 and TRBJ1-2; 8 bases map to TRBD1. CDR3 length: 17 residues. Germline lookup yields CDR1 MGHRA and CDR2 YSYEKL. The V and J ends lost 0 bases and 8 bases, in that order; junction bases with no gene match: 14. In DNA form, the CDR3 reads TGCGCCAGCAGCCAAGACTTATCGATGGACAGGGTCCGCGGCTACACCTTC. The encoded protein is CASSQDLSMDRVRGYTF.

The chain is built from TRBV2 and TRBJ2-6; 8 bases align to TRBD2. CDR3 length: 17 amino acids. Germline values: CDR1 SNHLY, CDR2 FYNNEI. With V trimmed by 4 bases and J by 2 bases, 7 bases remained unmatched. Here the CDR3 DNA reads TGTGCCAGCAGTGTACGGGGGGGGGCCCCTGGGGCCAACGTCCTGACTTTC. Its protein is CASSVRGGAPGANVLTF.

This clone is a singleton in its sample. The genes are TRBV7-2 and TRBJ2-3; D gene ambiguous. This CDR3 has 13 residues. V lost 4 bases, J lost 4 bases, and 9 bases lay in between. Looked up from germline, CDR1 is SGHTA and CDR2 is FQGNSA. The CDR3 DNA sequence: TGTGCCAGCAGCTGGGCTTGGGCAGATACGCAGTATTTT. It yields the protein CASSWAWADTQYF.

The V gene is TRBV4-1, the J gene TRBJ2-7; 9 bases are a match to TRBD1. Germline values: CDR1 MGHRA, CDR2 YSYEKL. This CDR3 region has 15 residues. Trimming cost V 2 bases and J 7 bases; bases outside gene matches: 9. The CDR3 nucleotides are TGCGCCAGCAGCCAAACCGGGACAGGGTTTCAGGAGCAGTACTTC. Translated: CASSQTGTGFQEQYF.

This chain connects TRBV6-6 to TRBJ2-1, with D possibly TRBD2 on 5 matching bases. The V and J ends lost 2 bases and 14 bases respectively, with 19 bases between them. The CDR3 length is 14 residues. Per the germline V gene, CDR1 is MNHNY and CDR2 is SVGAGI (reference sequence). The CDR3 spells CASSYPDGVSREFF. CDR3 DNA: TGTGCCAGCAGTTACCCCGACGGGGTCTCAAGGGAGTTCTTC.

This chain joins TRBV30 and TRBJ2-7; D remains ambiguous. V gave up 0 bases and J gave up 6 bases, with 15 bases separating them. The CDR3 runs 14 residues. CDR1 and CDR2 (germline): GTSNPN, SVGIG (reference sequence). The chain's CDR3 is CAWSVSVIISEQYF. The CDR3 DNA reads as TGTGCCTGGAGTGTATCGGTCATAATAAGCGAGCAGTACTTC.

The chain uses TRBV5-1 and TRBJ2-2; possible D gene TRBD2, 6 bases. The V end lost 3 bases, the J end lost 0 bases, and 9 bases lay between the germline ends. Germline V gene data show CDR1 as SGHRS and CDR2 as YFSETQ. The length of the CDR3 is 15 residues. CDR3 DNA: TGCGCCAGCAGCTCATGGGGGGCGAACACCGGGGAGCTGTTTTTT. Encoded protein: CASSSWGANTGELFF.